This record concerns one T cell receptor (beta chain) sequence. This clone's antigen is unknown. No base-level quality is on record; no much larger clone is a single base apart. TCRbeta CDR3 regions were immunosequenced from genomic DNA with the immunoSEQ Assay. Before high-throughput sequencing, the genomic DNA was amplified using bias-controlled multiplex PCR. As for the original processing: To quantify the absolute abundance of each unique TCRbeta CDR3 region, the sequences were collapsed and filtered. Clonality, defined as 1 minus Pielou's evenness, was calculated using only productive rearrangements. A previously published method was used to identify clones whose frequencies were significantly greater in on-treatment samples than in baseline samples. The table comes from immuneACCESS by way of TCRdb, which keeps in-frame sequences with V and J called. Part of the clones is missing from these tables; in studies checked, under half for an unresolved V gene and the rest for unknown reasons. From that table come the V and J calls and clone size; the DNA was used to work out D and trimming. Across this sample there are some 17,000 clones, with approximately 80% seen only once. Approximately 12% of the sample is taken by the ten largest.

The sample's treatment or condition label is to be understood as: randomized to nivolumab then ipilimumab (arm A) or the reverse (arm B). No trial patient had received prior DNA-damaging chemotherapy. A FACS Aria II flow cytometer was used to sort live CD3+CD8+ cells that were negative for CD19 and CD56 from thawed PBMCs. The samples were obtained from melanoma patients enrolled in CheckMate 064, an open-label, randomized phase II trial testing sequential checkpoint blockade. Peripheral blood mononuclear cells were collected by leukapheresis, purified using Ficoll-Paque, and frozen in human serum containing 10% DMSO. Immediately after sorting, the purity of the sorted blood CD3+CD8+ cells was confirmed to be >98%, and DNA was then extracted. The sample is drawn from a study of sequential checkpoint blockade in melanoma (dated by TCRdb to about 2019). Study-level background: In a 1:1 randomization, patients received either first-line nivolumab then ipilimumab (arm A) or ipilimumab then nivolumab (arm B). Maintenance nivolumab came after each of the two trial sequences.

Results and caveats for the whole study, not just this receptor: Validation of the response-prediction model combining TCR metrics and mutation burden is needed in larger, independent patient cohorts.

Trimming takes 1 base from V and 4 bases from J, and the germline ends sit 10 bases apart. The CDR3 spans 14 residues, from the cysteine through the phenylalanine. The sequence is cut down to CDR3 DNA, 42 bases in frame from base 1. The germline V gene (reference sequence) specifies LNHDA as CDR1 and SQIVND as CDR2. The receptor's source is a human donor with melanoma. The sequencing used CD8+ T cells sorted from blood (inferred from file names), collected from a patient given nivolumab and ipilimumab in sequence. The sequence joins TRBV19 to TRBJ1-2; D gene: possibly TRBD1, on 5 matching bases. The DNA sequence is given as TGTGCCAGTAGTATAGGGCGCAGGGCCTATGGCTACACCTTC. This encodes CASSIGRRAYGYTF.